These 5 T cell receptor beta chains share one sample of origin, sequenced in a study of cytomegalovirus exposure and HLA in healthy donors. 13 Jbeta primers and 60 Vbeta primers were used for the PCR. Sequencing used immunoSEQ multiplex PCR; TCRdb keeps in-frame clones, though not all of them. The sample comprises about 130,000 clones, about 80% of which are singletons, and 4.8% rests with the top ten. Specimen: PBMCs. These receptors all stem from a man under 40 in good health.

V gene TRBV7-9 combines with J gene TRBJ1-1; 8 bases match TRBD1. CDR1 and CDR2 from the germline V gene are SEHNR and FQNEAQ (reference sequence). V lost 4 bases and J lost 4; bases outside the gene matches: 8. This CDR3 spans 15 amino acids. CDR3 amino acids: CASSSSRTGPTEAFF. The CDR3 bases are TGTGCCAGCAGCTCGTCGAGGACAGGGCCCACTGAAGCTTTCTTT.

V and J are TRBV6-5 and TRBJ2-7; D is possibly TRBD1 (6 bases). The CDR3 covers 14 residues. The V end was cut by 6 bases, the J end by 4 bases, with 16 bases between. Germline CDR1 is MNHEY and CDR2 is SVGAGI. This CDR3 is CASRGDTRWYEQYF. In DNA, the CDR3 is TGTGCCAGCAGAGGGGACACACGCTGGTACGAGCAGTACTTC.

The chain employs TRBV4-1 and TRBJ1-1, with D perhaps matching TRBD1 (6 bases). V was cut by 0 bases and J by 1 base, with 15 bases left in between. Germline-derived CDR1 and CDR2 are MGHRA and YSYEKL. The CDR3 sequence is 17 residues long. CDR3 loop: CASSQDQGRLRNTEAFF. CDR3 coding DNA: TGCGCCAGCAGCCAAGATCAGGGGAGACTGCGGAACACTGAAGCTTTCTTT.

The chain combines TRBV18 with TRBJ1-1; 7 nucleotides agree with TRBD1. The CDR3 is made up of 14 amino acids. The J segment lost 10 bases and the V segment lost 3 bases, leaving 11 bases of the junction unmatched. The germline V gene has CDR1 KGHSH and CDR2 LQKENI. Here the CDR3 reads CASSPTDIGTVAFF. The DNA of the CDR3 is TGTGCCAGCTCACCCACCGATATCGGGACAGTAGCTTTCTTT. Full variable domain (missing parts from reference TRBV18 and TRBJ1-1): NAGVMQNPRHLVRRRGQEARLRCSPMKGHSHVYWYRQLPEEGLKFMVYLQKENIIDESGMPKERFSAEFPKEGPSILRIQQVVRGDSAAYFCASSPTDIGTVAFFGQGTRLTVV.

The chain recombines TRBV5-5 with TRBJ2-3; 8 nucleotides agree with TRBD1. Germline V gene data show CDR1 as SGHKS and CDR2 as YYEKEE (reference sequence). With 0 bases clipped from V and 5 bases from J, the junction kept 8 bases outside the gene matches. The CDR3 runs to 16 residues. CDR3 DNA: TGTGCCAGCAGCTTGGTGGGTCAGGGGGCAGGAGATACGCAGTATTTT. This codes for CASSLVGQGAGDTQYF.